This T cell receptor beta chain emerged from a study of shared clonotypes between healthy human individuals. This CDR3 spans 14 amino acids. V lost 5 bases and J lost 2, with 13 bases in between. CDR1 and CDR2 from the germline V gene are MDHEN and SYDVKM. For each subset, genomic DNA was distributed in equal portions over several immunoSEQ plates. Roughly 30,000 T cell genomes, or approximately 300 ng DNA, went into unsorted PBMC replicate PCRs. How the authors handled the data: There were no quality scores in the junction-only immunoSEQ sequences, so filtering differed. Sequenced by immunoSEQ multiplex PCR; TCRdb stores in-frame clones only, minus some. V and J calls and clone size are as listed in that table; D and trimming were resolved from the DNA. Among 470,000 or so clones listed, approximately 80% were seen once. All participating donors were Caucasian adults from Nashville, Tennessee.

The chain uses TRBV28 and TRBJ2-7, with a tentative D call TRBD2 (5 bases). The TCR sequence derives from a middle-aged woman in good health. Some clones in this sample may be carry-over from other donors' samples. Sequenced material: PBMCs. The CDR3 DNA reads as TGTGCCAGCAGTCCCCCCGGGGAAACCTACGAGCAGTACTTC. Protein product: CASSPPGETYEQYF. Variable domain in full (rest from reference TRBV28 and TRBJ2-7): DVKVTQSSRYLVKRTGEKVFLECVQDMDHENMFWYRQDPGLGLRLIYFSYDVKMKEKGDIPEGYSVSREKKERFSLILESASTNQTSMYLCASSPPGETYEQYFGPGTRLTVT.